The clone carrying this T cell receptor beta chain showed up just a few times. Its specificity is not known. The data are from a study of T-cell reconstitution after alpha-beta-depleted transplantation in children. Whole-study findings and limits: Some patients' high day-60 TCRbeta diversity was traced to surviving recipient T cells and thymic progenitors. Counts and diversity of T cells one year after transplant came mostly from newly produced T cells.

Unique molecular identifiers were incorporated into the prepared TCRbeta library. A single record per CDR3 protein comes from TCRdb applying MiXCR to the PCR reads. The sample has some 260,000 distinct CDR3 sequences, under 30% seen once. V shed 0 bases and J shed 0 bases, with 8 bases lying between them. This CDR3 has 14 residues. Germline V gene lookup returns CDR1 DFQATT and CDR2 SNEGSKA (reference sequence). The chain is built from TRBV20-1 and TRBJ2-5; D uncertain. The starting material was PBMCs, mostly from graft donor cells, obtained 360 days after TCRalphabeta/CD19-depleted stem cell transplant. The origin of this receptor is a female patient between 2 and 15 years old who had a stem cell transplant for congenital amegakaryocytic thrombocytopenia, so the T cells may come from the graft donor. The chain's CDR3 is CSARDSTNQETQYF. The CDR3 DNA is TGCAGTGCTAGAGATTCCACTAACCAAGAGACCCAGTACTTC.